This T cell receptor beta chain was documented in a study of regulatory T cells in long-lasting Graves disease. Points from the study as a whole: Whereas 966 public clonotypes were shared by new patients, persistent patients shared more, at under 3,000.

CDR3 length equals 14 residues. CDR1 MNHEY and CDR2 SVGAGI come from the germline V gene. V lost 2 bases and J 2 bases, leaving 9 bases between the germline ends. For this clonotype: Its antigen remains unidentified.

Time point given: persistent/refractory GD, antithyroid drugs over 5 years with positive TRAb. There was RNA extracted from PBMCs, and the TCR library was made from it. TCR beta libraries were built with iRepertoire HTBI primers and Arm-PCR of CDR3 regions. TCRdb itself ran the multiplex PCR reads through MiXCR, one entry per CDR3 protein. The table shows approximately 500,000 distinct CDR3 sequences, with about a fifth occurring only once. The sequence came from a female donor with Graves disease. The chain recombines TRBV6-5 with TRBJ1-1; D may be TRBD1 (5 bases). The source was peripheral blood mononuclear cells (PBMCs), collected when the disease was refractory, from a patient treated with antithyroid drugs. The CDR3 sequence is CASSYRGYNTEAFF. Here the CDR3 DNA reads TGTGCCAGCAGTTACAGGGGCTATAACACTGAAGCTTTCTTT.